This T cell receptor beta chain stems from a study of T cells after yellow fever vaccination. The germline gives CDR1 SGHTA, CDR2 FQGNSA. There are 16 residues in the CDR3. With V trimmed by 3 bases and J by 7 bases, 7 bases remained unmatched. This clonotype was found a few times. From the 5' RACE reads, TCRdb called clonotypes with MiXCR, one entry per CDR3 protein. Among 310,000 or so distinct CDR3 sequences listed, around 7% were seen once. Sequenced material: PBMCs, taken more than 35 days after the first yellow fever vaccination. The sequence came from a man between 18 and 29 years old who received the YFV17D yellow fever vaccine. This sequence joins TRBV7-2 and TRBJ2-1; TRBD1 matches at 12 bases. CDR3 nucleotides: TGTGCCAGCAGCTTTCCCGGGACAGGGGGCACGAATGAGCAGTTCTTC. Translation: CASSFPGTGGTNEQFF.